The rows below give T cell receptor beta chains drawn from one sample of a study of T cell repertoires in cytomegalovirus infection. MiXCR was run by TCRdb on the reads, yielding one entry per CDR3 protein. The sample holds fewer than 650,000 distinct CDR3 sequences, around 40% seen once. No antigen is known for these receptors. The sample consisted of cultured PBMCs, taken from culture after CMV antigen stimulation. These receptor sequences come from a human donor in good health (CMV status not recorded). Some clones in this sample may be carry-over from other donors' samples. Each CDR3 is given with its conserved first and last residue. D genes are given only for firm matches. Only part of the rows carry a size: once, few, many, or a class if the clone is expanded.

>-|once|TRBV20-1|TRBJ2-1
TGCAGTGCTACAGGACAACCAGCAGGGAATGAGCAGTTCTTC
CSATGQPAGNEQFF
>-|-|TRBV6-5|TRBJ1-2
TGTGCCAGCAGCGTCGGGGGAGCTAACTATGGCTACACCTTC
CASSVGGANYGYTF
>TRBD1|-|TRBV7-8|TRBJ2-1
TGTGCCAGCAGCCACCACAGGGGAGCGGACAATGAGCAGTTCTTC
CASSHHRGADNEQFF
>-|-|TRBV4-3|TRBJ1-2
TGCGCCAGCAGCCAAGCAGGTGTACCCTTCGGTGGCTACACCTTC
CASSQAGVPFGGYTF
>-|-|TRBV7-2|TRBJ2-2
TGTGCCAGCAGCCTGACACGGAACACCGGGGAGCTGTTTTTT
CASSLTRNTGELFF
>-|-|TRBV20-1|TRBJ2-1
TGCAGTGCTAGCGGGGGACTCTCCTACAATGAGCAGTTCTTC
CSASGGLSYNEQFF
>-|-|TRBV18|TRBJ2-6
TGTGCCAGCTCACCCAACCCGGGGGTGAGCTCTGGGGCCAACGTCCTGACTTTC
CASSPNPGVSSGANVLTF
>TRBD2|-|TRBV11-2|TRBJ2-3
TGTGCCAGCAGCTTAGATGGACTAGCGGGAGGGAAACTCAGAGATACGCAGTATTTT
CASSLDGLAGGKLRDTQYF
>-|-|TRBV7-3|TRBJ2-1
TGTGCCAGCAGCACCCACTCCAGCTTTCTAGCTGACGGTCCACTACTCAATGAGCAGTTCTTC
CASSTHSSFLADGPLLNEQFF
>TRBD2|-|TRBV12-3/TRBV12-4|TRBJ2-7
TGTGCCAGCAGCCAACTAGCGGGGGGTTACGAGCAGTACTTC
CASSQLAGGYEQYF
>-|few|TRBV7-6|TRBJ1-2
TGTGCCAGCAGCTTAGCTGCCGGGACACCCACCGACTATGGCTACACCTTC
CASSLAAGTPTDYGYTF
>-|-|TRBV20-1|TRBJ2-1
TGCAGTGCTCTAAACCAGGGGACCGCCTACAATGAGCAGTTCTTC
CSALNQGTAYNEQFF
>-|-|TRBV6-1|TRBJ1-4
TGTGCCAGCGGAGATTGGGCCCTACGGGAGGAAAAACTGTTTTTT
CASGDWALREEKLFF
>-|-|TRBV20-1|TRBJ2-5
TGCAGTGCATCCCGCAGGCCACTTGAGGAGACCCAGTACTTC
CSASRRPLEETQYF
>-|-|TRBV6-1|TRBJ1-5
TGTGCCAGCAGCAAAGGGTTCGGGGCTGGTCAGCCCCAGCATTTT
CASSKGFGAGQPQHF
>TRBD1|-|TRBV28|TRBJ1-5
TGTGCCAGCAGCAGGGGGGGGGACAATCAGCCCCAGCATTTT
CASSRGGDNQPQHF
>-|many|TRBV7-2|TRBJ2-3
TGTGCCAGCAGCGACCGACACTCAGATACGCAGTATTTT
CASSDRHSDTQYF
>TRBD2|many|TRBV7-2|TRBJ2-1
TGTGCCAGCAGCCGTATCGGGACTAGCCAAAATGAGCAGTTCTTC
CASSRIGTSQNEQFF
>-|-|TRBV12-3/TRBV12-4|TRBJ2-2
TGTGCCAGCAGCGCCCCTCCCGGGGAGCTGTTTTTT
CASSAPPGELFF
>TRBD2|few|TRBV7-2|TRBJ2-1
TGTGCCAGCGGAATAGCGGGAGGGGAGTTCTTC
CASGIAGGEFF
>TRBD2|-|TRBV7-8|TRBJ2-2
TGTGCCAGCAGCCCCGCGCGGGGGGGCACCGGGGAGCTGTTTTTT
CASSPARGGTGELFF
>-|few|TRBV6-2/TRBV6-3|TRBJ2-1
TGTGCCAGCAGTACCAGGAGCAATGAGCAGTTCTTC
CASSTRSNEQFF
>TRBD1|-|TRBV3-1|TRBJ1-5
TGTGCCAGCAGCGGCGGGCAGGGGGGTAATAGCAATCAGCCCCAGCATTTT
CASSGGQGGNSNQPQHF
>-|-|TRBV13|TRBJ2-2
TGTGCCAGCAGCTTAGGCGGCAGATACACCGGGGAGCTGTTTTTT
CASSLGGRYTGELFF
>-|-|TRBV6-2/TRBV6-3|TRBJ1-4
TGTGCCAGCAGGTGGGCAGTCGGGCCTAATGAAAAACTGTTTTTT
CASRWAVGPNEKLFF
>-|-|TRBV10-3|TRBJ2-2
TGTGCCATCAGTGAGAAAGGGAGAGTCACCGGGGAGCTGTTTTTT
CAISEKGRVTGELFF
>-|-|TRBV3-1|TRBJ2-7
TGTGCCAGCAAGGAGGAGGGCGCCCTTTCCTACGAGCAGTACTTC
CASKEEGALSYEQYF
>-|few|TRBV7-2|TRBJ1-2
TGTGCCAGCACCCAAGGGGGGCTGGTCTATGGCTACACCTTC
CASTQGGLVYGYTF
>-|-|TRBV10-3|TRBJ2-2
TGTGCCAGCCGCTCGGCCGGACCGACCGGGGAGCTGTTTTTT
CASRSAGPTGELFF